This T cell receptor beta chain was identified in a study of monozygotic twins with inflammatory bowel disease. The study, taken as a whole, reports: Against healthy co-twins, IBD patients had lower TCRbeta diversity (measured by inverse Simpson).

This CDR3 has 14 residues. In germline, CDR1 is LGHNA, CDR2 YSLEER. On this clonotype: The antigen is unknown.

Each TCR library used 3500 ng of total RNA. Investigators made cDNA in eight separate reactions per sample. TCRdb processed the 5' RACE reads again and assigns one entry to each CDR3 protein, with no DNA. The listing records over 120,000 distinct CDR3 sequences. The sample comprised blood. The receptor comes from a human donor with ulcerative colitis or Crohn's disease, or a healthy co-twin of an affected twin (not recorded which). The chain links TRBV4-3 to TRBJ1-1. CDR3 sequence: CASSEDRWNTEAFF.